A selection of T cell receptor beta chains follows, all from one sample in a study of post-analysis software for immune sequencing data. TCRdb passed the PCR reads through MiXCR, listing each CDR3 protein once. Among about 810,000 distinct CDR3 sequences listed, 53% were seen once. Specimen: blood. The receptor set was obtained from a girl aged 5-17 years with multiple sclerosis. Each CDR3 is given with its conserved first and last residue. D genes are given only for firm matches. For some rows the clone size is stated as once, few or many, or as a class when expanded; others skip it.

>.|TRBJ2-7|TRBV20-1|.
CSATGVRNEQYF
TGCAGTGCAACTGGCGTACGGAACGAGCAGTACTTC
>once|TRBJ2-3|TRBV4-1|TRBD2
CASSQELAGGRTDTQYF
TGCGCCAGCAGCCAAGAATTAGCGGGAGGAAGGACAGATACGCAGTATTTT
>few|TRBJ2-7|TRBV29-1|.
CSAAGAREAGAYSYEQYF
TGCAGCGCCGCAGGGGCTCGAGAGGCAGGGGCCTACTCCTACGAGCAGTACTTC
>once|TRBJ2-7|TRBV4-2|TRBD2
CASSVSRGIAYNEQYF
TGTGCCAGCAGCGTCTCGCGGGGGATAGCCTACAATGAGCAGTACTTC
>.|TRBJ1-5|TRBV6-1|.
CASSEALRWGNQPQHF
TGTGCCAGCAGTGAAGCGCTTCGATGGGGGAATCAGCCCCAGCATTTT
>.|TRBJ2-7|TRBV6-1|.
CASSDRDSYYEQYF
TGTGCCAGCAGTGACCGGGACTCCTACTACGAGCAGTACTTC
>.|TRBJ2-1|TRBV7-6|.
CASSLRGNNEQFF
TGTGCCAGCAGCTTAAGGGGGAACAATGAGCAGTTCTTC
>few|TRBJ2-7|TRBV4-1|TRBD1
CASSQGSGQGAYEQYF
TGCGCCAGCAGCCAAGGCTCGGGACAGGGGGCCTACGAGCAGTACTTC
>.|TRBJ2-1|TRBV14|.
CASSQARGPYNEQFF
TGTGCCAGCAGCCAAGCGAGGGGTCCCTACAATGAGCAGTTCTTC
>.|TRBJ1-4|TRBV29-1|.
CSVGEGAWTNEKRFF
.
>.|TRBJ2-7|TRBV5-1|.
CASQKPGTYEQYF
TGCGCCAGCCAGAAACCGGGAACCTACGAGCAGTACTTC
>.|TRBJ1-2|TRBV3-1|.
CASSQKGQVVGYGYTF
TGTGCCAGCAGCCAAAAGGGCCAGGTGGTAGGCTATGGCTACACCTTC
>.|TRBJ2-6|TRBV9|.
CASSVDAWGANVLTF
TGTGCCAGCAGCGTAGATGCCTGGGGAGCCAACGTCCTGACTTTC
>.|TRBJ1-1|TRBV7-2|.
CASSLVNRVLRTEAFF
TGTGCCAGCAGCTTGGTAAACAGGGTGCTTCGAACTGAAGCTTTCTTT
>.|TRBJ2-5|TRBV25-1|.
CASSEFNPGVQETQYF
TGTGCCAGCAGTGAATTTAACCCGGGGGTTCAAGAGACCCAGTACTTC
>few|TRBJ2-1|TRBV27|TRBD2
CASSLSPSGSSNEQFF
TGTGCCAGCAGTTTATCGCCGAGCGGGAGTAGCAATGAGCAGTTCTTC
>.|TRBJ1-1|TRBV4-1|.
CASSQDRQGRINAEAFF
TGCGCCAGCAGCCAAGATCGGCAGGGTAGGATCAATGCTGAAGCTTTCTTT
>.|TRBJ2-3|TRBV11-2|.
CASSPRLAFITDTRYF
TGTGCCAGCAGCCCAAGGCTAGCGTTCATCACAGATACGCGGTATTTT
>once|TRBJ1-2|TRBV6-6|.
CATTLGELLNYGYTF
TGTGCCACCACCCTCGGGGAGCTCCTTAACTATGGCTACACCTTC
>once|TRBJ2-1|TRBV20-1|.
CSARSGGNNEQFF
TGCAGTGCTAGAAGCGGCGGAAACAATGAGCAGTTCTTC
>.|TRBJ2-1|TRBV5-1|.
CASSLWAGGNEQFF
TGCGCCAGCAGCTTGTGGGCCGGTGGCAATGAGCAGTTCTTC
>.|TRBJ2-1|TRBV5-5|TRBD2
CASSLVRGVSYNEQFF
TGTGCCAGCAGCTTGGTACGGGGGGTCTCCTACAATGAGCAGTTCTTC
>.|TRBJ2-4|TRBV29-1|.
CSGRVDRNIQYF
TGCAGCGGCAGGGTGGATAGAAACATTCAGTACTTC
>few|TRBJ1-1|TRBV6-5|.
CASSTTGNTEAFF
TGTGCCAGCAGTACTACAGGGAACACTGAAGCTTTCTTT